This T cell receptor (beta chain) was recorded in a study of human T cells and chemical hapten exposure. Study information: Upper-back patch tests with 0.01% DPC were read at 6 days. General study points: Alopecia affected the donors, so their immune response may differ from healthy people's. Significantly greater numbers of large CDR3 similarity clusters came from expanded TCRs than from controls. PT1 expanded TCR counts and patch test score were linked, and their correlation was positive.

The V and J ends lost 6 bases and 7 bases respectively, with 7 bases between them. Germline-derived CDR1 and CDR2 are ENHRY and SYGVKD. The CDR3 extends over 11 amino acids. This clonotype was seen a handful of times. Its target is unknown. TCRdb ran MiXCR on the RACE reads and lists one entry per CDR3 protein. Of a few hundred thousand distinct CDR3 sequences in the sample, around 5.5% were seen once. As for time point: pre-sensitization, week 0. Treatment denoted: therapeutic diphenylcyclopropenone sensitization with weekly scalp DPC. This sample comprised whole blood, obtained in connection with sensitization to the hapten diphenylcyclopropenone (DPC). The V gene is TRBV10-3, the J gene TRBJ2-1; D gene ambiguous. This receptor was identified in a woman in her late teens or twenties with alopecia areata. Some clones in this sample may be carry-over from other donors' samples. Here the CDR3 DNA reads TGTGCCATCAGAATAGGGAATGAGCAGTTCTTC. As protein: CAIRIGNEQFF.